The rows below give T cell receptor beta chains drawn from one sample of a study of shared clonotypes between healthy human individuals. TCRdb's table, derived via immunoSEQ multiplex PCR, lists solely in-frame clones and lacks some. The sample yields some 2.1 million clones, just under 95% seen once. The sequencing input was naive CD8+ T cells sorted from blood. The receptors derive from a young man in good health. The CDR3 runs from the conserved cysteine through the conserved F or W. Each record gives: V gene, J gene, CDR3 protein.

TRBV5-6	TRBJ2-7	CASSRTRDSYEQYF
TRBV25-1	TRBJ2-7	CASSELDGPYEQYF
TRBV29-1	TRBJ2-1	CSVAGVERSNEQFF
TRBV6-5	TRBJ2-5	CATQRAPQETQYF
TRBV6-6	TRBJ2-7	CASRAGLEVHEQYF
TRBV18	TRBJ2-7	CASSPSNGVRDPLLEQYF
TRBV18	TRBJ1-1	CASSPPREWSTEAFF
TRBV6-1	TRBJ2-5	CASSEDPSGVQETQYF
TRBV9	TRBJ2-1	CASSVARTSRLANEQFF
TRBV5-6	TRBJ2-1	CASSYPTGANEQFF
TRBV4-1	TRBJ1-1	CASSQRGTEAFF
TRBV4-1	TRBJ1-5	CASSQGGNQPQHF
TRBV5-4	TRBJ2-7	CASSLEAGESSYEQYF
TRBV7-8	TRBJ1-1	CASSSPERQPEAFF
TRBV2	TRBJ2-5	CASSESLAKTQETQYF
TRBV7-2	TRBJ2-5	CASSARRGEETQYF
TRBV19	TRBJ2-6	CAIEAGANVLTF
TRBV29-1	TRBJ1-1	CSVEVGGLTEAFF
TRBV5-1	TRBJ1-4	CASSLDGWTQNNEKLFF
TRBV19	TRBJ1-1	CASSTDLESLNTEAFF
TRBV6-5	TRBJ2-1	CASSLQDSSYNEQFF
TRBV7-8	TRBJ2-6	CASSRGLAGSSGANVLTF